The T cell receptor beta chain described here comes from a study of response to subunit inactivated influenza vaccine. The sample holds a few counts of this clonotype. This CDR3 region has 14 residues. CDR1 and CDR2 from the germline V gene are PRHDT and FYEKMQ (reference sequence). V lost 5 bases to trimming and J lost 6 bases, with 15 bases between them. TCRdb independently ran MiXCR on the RT-PCR reads; one entry per CDR3 protein. The table includes 150,000 to 200,000 distinct CDR3 sequences, approximately 12% detected once. The sample was also linked to a second study, of T cells expressing NK-cell markers. That work adds: Template switching by 5'RACE with UMIs generated the TCR beta cDNA. All TCR beta repertoires analysed originated from sorted CD3+CD56+NKG2C+, CD3+CD56+NKG2C- and CD3+CD56-NKG2C+ T cells. Seven donors tested HCMV-seropositive and one tested seronegative among the eight sequenced. In several donors, these clonotypes also led the CD3+CD56-NKG2C+ fraction.

The specimen was CD8+ T cells sorted from PBMCs, collected about 11 days after vaccination. This chain uses TRBV13 with TRBJ2-3, with D maybe TRBD2 (6 bases). The TCR sequence derives from a middle-aged man who received an inactivated influenza vaccine. The chain's CDR3 is CASSGGPAGDTQYF. The DNA for the CDR3 is TGTGCCAGCAGCGGCGGACCCGCGGGGGATACGCAGTATTTT.